A single sample gave rise to the 14 T cell receptor beta chains below, sequenced in a study of identical twins. One entry per CDR3 protein, called by TCRdb with MiXCR from the 5' RACE reads. The sample has fewer than 350,000 distinct CDR3 sequences, more than 6.5% seen once; the top ten hold around 2.1%. This sample also belongs to another study, concerning yellow fever vaccine responses in identical twins.

The sample taken for sequencing was memory (CD45RO+) T cells sorted from blood. These receptors came from a woman younger than 30 in good health.

This clonotype was seen repeatedly, ten times or more. CDR3 nucleotide sequence: TGTGCCAGCAGCTTCTTCTCCGGGATCCGGGGGAACACTGAAGCTTTCTTT. Translated, it gives CASSFFSGIRGNTEAFF. V is TRBV13 and J is TRBJ1-1; no clear D gene. The length of the CDR3 is 17 residues. With 3 bases removed from V and 1 base from J, the gap between germline ends came to 18 bases. Per germline, CDR1 PRHDT and CDR2 FYEKMQ (reference sequence). Complete variable domain (other parts from reference TRBV13 and TRBJ1-1): AAGVIQSPRHLIKEKRETATLKCYPIPRHDTVYWYQQGPGQDPQFLISFYEKMQSDKGSIPDRFSAQQFSDYHSELNMSSLELGDSALYFCASSFFSGIRGNTEAFFGQGTRLTVV.

This clonotype was detected ten times or more. The chain carries TRBV5-1 and TRBJ1-1; maybe TRBD1 (5 bases). The CDR3 extends over 16 amino acids. Between the trimmed V and J ends, which lost 4 bases and 2 bases, there was a span of 18 bases. The V gene's germline CDR1 is SGHRS and CDR2 YFSETQ. This CDR3 reads CASSTQPPDSNTEAFF. In DNA form, the CDR3 reads TGCGCCAGCAGCACGCAGCCCCCAGACAGCAACACTGAAGCTTTCTTT.

This sequence joins TRBV6-1 and TRBJ1-2; D is undetermined. Trimming took 2 bases from V and 2 from J, leaving 9 bases between them. The CDR3 consists of 14 residues. The germline gives CDR1 MNHNS, CDR2 SASEGT. CDR3 protein: CASSETAWNYGYTF. The CDR3 region has the DNA TGTGCCAGCAGTGAAACAGCGTGGAACTATGGCTACACCTTC.

This clonotype was detected many times. V usage is TRBV10-3 and J usage is TRBJ1-6; 9 positions match TRBD1. The germline V gene has CDR1 ENHRY and CDR2 SYGVKD. Losses at the gene ends were 6 bases for V and 9 bases for J; bases not matched to a gene: 12. The CDR3 loop spans 16 amino acids. For the CDR3, the DNA is TGTGCCATCAGGGATAATTCGGGACAGGGAGGTTCACCCCTCCACTTT. Protein product: CAIRDNSGQGGSPLHF.

This clonotype was seen at least ten times. This chain uses TRBV3-1 with TRBJ2-3; D unresolved. This CDR3 is 16 amino acids long. Trimming took 0 bases from V and 5 from J, leaving 15 bases between them. The germline gives CDR1 LGHDT, CDR2 YNNKEL (reference sequence). The CDR3 sequence: CASSQDFGFSGDTQYF. The CDR3 region has the DNA TGTGCCAGCAGCCAAGATTTCGGATTCTCGGGAGATACGCAGTATTTT.

Ten or more counts support this clonotype. This chain links TRBV4-1 with TRBJ1-4; 9 bases match TRBD1. V was clipped by 2 bases and J by 8 bases; unmatched bases: 6. In germline, CDR1 is MGHRA, CDR2 YSYEKL. CDR3 length: 15 residues. CDR3 DNA sequence: TGCGCCAGCAGCCAACCAGGGACAGGGCGGGAAAAACTGTTTTTT. Translation: CASSQPGTGREKLFF.

The CDR3 reads CASSHLSGEQFF. In DNA, the CDR3 is TGTGCCAGCAGCCATCTCAGCGGGGAGCAGTTCTTC. V and J are TRBV3-1 and TRBJ2-1; D possibly corresponds to TRBD2 (6 bases). With 3 bases removed from V and 10 bases from J, the gap between germline ends came to 10 bases. The CDR3 sequence is 12 residues long. Germline V lookup: CDR1 LGHDT, CDR2 YNNKEL (reference sequence).

The V and J genes are TRBV5-1 and TRBJ2-2; D gene uncertain. This CDR3 has 14 residues. Germline loops: CDR1 SGHRS, CDR2 YFSETQ. Deletions cut 4 bases from V and 6 bases from J, with 13 bases between. DNA for the CDR3: TGCGCCAGCAGCGTGGTTCCGGACGCCGGGGAGCTGTTTTTT. This translates into CASSVVPDAGELFF. The full variable domain, in which reference TRBV5-1 and TRBJ2-2 provide the parts outside the CDR3, is KAGVTQTPRYLIKTRGQQVTLSCSPISGHRSVSWYQQTPGQGLQFLFEYFSETQRNKGNFPGRFSGRQFSNSRSEMNVSTLELGDSALYLCASSVVPDAGELFFGEGSRLTVL.

This clonotype was observed many times. The CDR3 protein is CASSQDRGGYGYTF. The CDR3 DNA reads as TGTGCCAGCAGCCAAGATCGTGGGGGCTATGGCTACACCTTC. This sequence joins TRBV4-2 and TRBJ1-2, with D maybe TRBD1 (5 bases). Trimming shortened V by 0 bases and J by 4 bases, and 9 bases separated the two germline ends. The germline gives CDR1 LGHNA, CDR2 YNFKEQ. The CDR3 consists of 14 residues.

The chain joins TRBV10-3 to TRBJ2-2, with 9 positions matching TRBD1. The CDR3 runs 14 residues. Germline trimming cut 4 bases from V and 7 bases from J; bases unmatched to any gene: 4. Germline-derived CDR1 and CDR2 are ENHRY and SYGVKD. CDR3 sequence (DNA): TGTGCCATCAGTGGGGACAGGGCGAGCGGGGAGCTGTTTTTT. Translating it yields CAISGDRASGELFF.

This clonotype has only a few counts. This chain uses TRBV18 with TRBJ1-2, with D unclear. Germline values: CDR1 KGHSH, CDR2 LQKENI. The CDR3 is 14 amino acids. V was shortened by 3 bases and J by 8 bases, with 16 bases between the two germline ends. CDR3 residues: CASSPGGVGAGYTF. The DNA for the CDR3 is TGTGCCAGCTCACCTGGCGGTGTGGGCGCGGGCTACACCTTC.

This clonotype has ten or more counts. The rearrangement links TRBV20-1 to TRBJ2-3; 10 bases are shared with TRBD2. The germline V gene has CDR1 DFQATT and CDR2 SNEGSKA (reference sequence). The CDR3 runs to 14 residues. Trimming cost V 6 bases and J 5 bases; bases outside gene matches: 8. The CDR3 DNA is TGCAGTGCCGGGGCAGCGGGGGGGCAAGATACGCAGTATTTT. Its protein product is CSAGAAGGQDTQYF.

This clonotype was seen repeatedly, ten times or more. The chain joins TRBV19 to TRBJ1-2; 9 bases match TRBD1. The CDR3 is made up of 13 amino acids. Unmatched junction bases numbered 9, after V lost 8 bases and J lost 8 bases. Germline V gives CDR1 LNHDA, CDR2 SQIVND (reference sequence). CDR3 DNA: TGTGCCAGTGGAACAGGGGGCAGAGGAGGCTACACCTTC. This translates into CASGTGGRGGYTF.

This clonotype came up a few times. The V and J genes are TRBV20-1 and TRBJ2-2, with D perhaps TRBD1 (5 bases). V gave up 3 bases and J gave up 7 bases, with 12 bases separating them. The V gene's germline CDR1 is DFQATT and CDR2 SNEGSKA (reference sequence). The CDR3 has 13 amino acids. CDR3 DNA sequence: TGCAGTGCTAGGGAAATCCAGGGCGGGGAGCTGTTTTTT. Its protein product is CSAREIQGGELFF.